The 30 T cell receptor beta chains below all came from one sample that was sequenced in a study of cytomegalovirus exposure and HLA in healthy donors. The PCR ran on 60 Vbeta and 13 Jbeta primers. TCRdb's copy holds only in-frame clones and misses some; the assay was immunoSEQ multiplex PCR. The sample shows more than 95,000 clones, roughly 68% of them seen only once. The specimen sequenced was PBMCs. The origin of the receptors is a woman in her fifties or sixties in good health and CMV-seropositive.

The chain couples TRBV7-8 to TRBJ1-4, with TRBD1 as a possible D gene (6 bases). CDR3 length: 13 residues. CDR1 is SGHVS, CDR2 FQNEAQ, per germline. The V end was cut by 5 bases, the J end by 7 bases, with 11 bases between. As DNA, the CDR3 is TGTGCCAGCAGCCGAAGGGACATTGAAAAACTGTTTTTT. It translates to CASSRRDIEKLFF.

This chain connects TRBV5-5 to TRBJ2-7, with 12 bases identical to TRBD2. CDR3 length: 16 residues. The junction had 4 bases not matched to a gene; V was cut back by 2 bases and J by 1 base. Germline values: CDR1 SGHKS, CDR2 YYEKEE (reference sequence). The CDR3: CASSFGLAGGSYEQYF. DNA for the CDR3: TGTGCCAGCAGCTTTGGTCTAGCGGGGGGGTCCTACGAGCAGTACTTC.

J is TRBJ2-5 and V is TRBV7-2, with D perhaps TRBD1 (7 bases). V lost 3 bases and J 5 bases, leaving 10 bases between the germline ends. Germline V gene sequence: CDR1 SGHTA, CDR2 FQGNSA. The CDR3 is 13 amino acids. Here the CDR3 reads CASSFSGGETQYF. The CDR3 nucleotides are TGTGCCAGCAGCTTTTCAGGGGGGGAGACCCAGTACTTC.

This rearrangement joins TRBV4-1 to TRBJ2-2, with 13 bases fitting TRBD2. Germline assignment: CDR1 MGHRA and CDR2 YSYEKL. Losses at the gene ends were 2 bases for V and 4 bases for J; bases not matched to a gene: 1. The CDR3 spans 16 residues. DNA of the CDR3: TGCGCCAGCAGCCAACGACTAGCGGGGGGCACCGGGGAGCTGTTTTTT. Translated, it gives CASSQRLAGGTGELFF.

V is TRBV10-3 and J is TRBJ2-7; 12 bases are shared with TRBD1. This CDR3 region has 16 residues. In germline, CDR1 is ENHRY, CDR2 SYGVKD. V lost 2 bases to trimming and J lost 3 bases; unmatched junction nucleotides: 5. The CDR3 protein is CAISEAGQGASYEQYF. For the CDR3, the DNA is TGTGCCATCAGTGAGGCGGGACAGGGGGCGAGCTACGAGCAGTACTTC.

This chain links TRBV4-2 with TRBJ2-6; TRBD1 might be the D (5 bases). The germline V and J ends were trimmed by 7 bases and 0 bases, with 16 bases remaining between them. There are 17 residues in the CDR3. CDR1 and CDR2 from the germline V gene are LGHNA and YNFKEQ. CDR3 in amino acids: CASTKALQASGANVLTF. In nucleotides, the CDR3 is TGTGCCAGCACTAAAGCCCTACAGGCCTCTGGGGCCAACGTCCTGACTTTC.

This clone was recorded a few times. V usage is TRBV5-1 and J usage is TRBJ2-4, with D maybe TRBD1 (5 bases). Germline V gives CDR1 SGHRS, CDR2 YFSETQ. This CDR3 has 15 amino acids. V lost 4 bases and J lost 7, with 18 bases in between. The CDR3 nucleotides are TGCGCCAGCAGCGCGACAACAGGACCAGGGAACATTCAGTACTTC. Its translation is CASSATTGPGNIQYF. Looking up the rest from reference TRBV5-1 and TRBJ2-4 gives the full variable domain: KAGVTQTPRYLIKTRGQQVTLSCSPISGHRSVSWYQQTPGQGLQFLFEYFSETQRNKGNFPGRFSGRQFSNSRSEMNVSTLELGDSALYLCASSATTGPGNIQYFGAGTRLSVL.

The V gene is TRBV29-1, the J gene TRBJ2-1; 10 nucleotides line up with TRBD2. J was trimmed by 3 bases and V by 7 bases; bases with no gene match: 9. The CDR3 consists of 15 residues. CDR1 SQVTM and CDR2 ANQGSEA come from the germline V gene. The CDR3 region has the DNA TGCAGCGCTCCGGGACTAGCGTACAACTACAATGAGCAGTTCTTC. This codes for CSAPGLAYNYNEQFF.

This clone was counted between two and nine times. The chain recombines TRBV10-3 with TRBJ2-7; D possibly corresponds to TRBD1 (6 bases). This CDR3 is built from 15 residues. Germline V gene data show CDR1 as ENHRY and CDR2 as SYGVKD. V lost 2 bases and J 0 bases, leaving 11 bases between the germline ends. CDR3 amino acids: CAISEGQSFSYEQYF. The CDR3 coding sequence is TGTGCCATCAGTGAGGGACAGAGTTTCTCCTACGAGCAGTACTTC.

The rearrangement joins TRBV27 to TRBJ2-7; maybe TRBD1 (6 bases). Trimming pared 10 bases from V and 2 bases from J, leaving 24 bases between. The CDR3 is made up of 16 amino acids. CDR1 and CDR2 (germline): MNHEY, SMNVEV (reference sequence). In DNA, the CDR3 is TGTGCCATCGCCTCCCCAATCAGGGGTCACACCTACGAGCAGTACTTC. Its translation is CAIASPIRGHTYEQYF.

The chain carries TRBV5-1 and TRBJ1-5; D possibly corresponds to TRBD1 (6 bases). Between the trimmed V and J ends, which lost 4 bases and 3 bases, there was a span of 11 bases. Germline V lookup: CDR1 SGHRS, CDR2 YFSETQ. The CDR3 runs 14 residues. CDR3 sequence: CASSPTGPNQPQHF. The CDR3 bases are TGCGCCAGCAGCCCGACAGGACCCAATCAGCCCCAGCATTTT. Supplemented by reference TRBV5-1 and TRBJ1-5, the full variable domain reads KAGVTQTPRYLIKTRGQQVTLSCSPISGHRSVSWYQQTPGQGLQFLFEYFSETQRNKGNFPGRFSGRQFSNSRSEMNVSTLELGDSALYLCASSPTGPNQPQHFGDGTRLSIL.

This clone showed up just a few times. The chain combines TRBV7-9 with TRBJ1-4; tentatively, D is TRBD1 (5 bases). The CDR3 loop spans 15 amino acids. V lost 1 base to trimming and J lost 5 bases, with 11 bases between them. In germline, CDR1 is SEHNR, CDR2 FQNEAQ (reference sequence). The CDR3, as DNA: TGTGCCAGCAGCTTAGAGGGCGGGACGAATGAAAAACTGTTTTTT. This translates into CASSLEGGTNEKLFF.

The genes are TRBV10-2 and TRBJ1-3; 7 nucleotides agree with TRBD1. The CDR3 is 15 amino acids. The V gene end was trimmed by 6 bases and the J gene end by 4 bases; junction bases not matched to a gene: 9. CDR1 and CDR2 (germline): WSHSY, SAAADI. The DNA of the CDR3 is TGCGCCAGCAGCTGGACAGGCTCGACGGGAAACACCATATATTTT. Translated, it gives CASSWTGSTGNTIYF.

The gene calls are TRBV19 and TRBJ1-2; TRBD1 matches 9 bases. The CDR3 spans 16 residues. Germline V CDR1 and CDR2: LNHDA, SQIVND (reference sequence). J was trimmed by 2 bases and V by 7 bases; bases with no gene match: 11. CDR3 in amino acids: CASTTGQGTINYGYTF. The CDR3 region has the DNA TGTGCCAGTACGACGGGACAGGGTACCATCAACTATGGCTACACCTTC.

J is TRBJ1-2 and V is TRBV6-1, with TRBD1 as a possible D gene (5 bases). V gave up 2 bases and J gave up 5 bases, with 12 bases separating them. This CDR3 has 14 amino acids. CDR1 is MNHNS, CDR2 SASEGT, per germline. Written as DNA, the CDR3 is TGTGCCAGCAGTGAACAAGCGGGGGTATATGGCTACACCTTC. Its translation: CASSEQAGVYGYTF.

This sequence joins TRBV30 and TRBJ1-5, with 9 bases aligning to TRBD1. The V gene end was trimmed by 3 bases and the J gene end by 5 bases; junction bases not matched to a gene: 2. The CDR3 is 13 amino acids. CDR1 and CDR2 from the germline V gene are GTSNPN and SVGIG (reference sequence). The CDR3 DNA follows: TGTGCCTGGAGACAGGGGGCCCATCAGCCCCAGCATTTT. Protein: CAWRQGAHQPQHF.

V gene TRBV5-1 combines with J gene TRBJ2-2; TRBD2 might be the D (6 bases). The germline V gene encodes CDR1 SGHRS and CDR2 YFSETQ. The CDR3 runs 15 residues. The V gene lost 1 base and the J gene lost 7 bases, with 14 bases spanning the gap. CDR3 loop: CASSLTAGGNGELFF. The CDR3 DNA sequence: TGCGCCAGCAGCTTGACAGCTGGGGGGAACGGGGAGCTGTTTTTT.

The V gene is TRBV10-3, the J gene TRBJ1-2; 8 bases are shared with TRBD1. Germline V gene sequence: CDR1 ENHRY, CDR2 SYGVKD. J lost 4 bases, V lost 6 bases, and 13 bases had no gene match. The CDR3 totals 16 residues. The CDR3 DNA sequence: TGTGCCATCAGAATAATCCGGGACAGGACATTCTATGGCTACACCTTC. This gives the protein CAIRIIRDRTFYGYTF.

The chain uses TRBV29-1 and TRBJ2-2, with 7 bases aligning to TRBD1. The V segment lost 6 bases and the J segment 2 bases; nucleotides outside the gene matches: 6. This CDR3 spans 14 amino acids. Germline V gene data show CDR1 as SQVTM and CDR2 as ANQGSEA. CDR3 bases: TGCAGCGTCCCAGGACAGGTCAACACCGGGGAGCTGTTTTTT. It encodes CSVPGQVNTGELFF.

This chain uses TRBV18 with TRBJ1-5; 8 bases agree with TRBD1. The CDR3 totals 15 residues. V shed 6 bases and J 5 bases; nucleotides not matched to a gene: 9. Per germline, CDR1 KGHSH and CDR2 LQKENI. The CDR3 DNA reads TGTGCCAGCTCTCTCGGACAGGGAGTGGATCAGCCCCAGCATTTT. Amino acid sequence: CASSLGQGVDQPQHF.

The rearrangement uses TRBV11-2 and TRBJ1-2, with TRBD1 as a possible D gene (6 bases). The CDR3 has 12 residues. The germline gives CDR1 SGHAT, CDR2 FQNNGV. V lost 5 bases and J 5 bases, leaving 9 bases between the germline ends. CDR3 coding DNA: TGTGCCAGCAGCGCCACAGGGTATGGCTACACCTTC. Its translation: CASSATGYGYTF.

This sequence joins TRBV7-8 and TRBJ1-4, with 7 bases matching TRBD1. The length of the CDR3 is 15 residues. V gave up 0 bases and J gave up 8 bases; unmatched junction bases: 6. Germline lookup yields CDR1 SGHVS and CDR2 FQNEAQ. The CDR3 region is CASSLATGIREKLFF. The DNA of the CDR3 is TGTGCCAGCAGCTTAGCGACAGGGATTCGAGAAAAACTGTTTTTT.

CDR3 protein: CASSAGQGAFGNTIYF. In DNA, the CDR3 is TGTGCCAGCAGCGCAGGACAGGGGGCTTTTGGAAACACCATATATTTT. The V gene is TRBV9, the J gene TRBJ1-3; 11 nucleotides match TRBD1. The V gene's germline CDR1 is SGDLS and CDR2 YYNGEE. The length of the CDR3 is 16 residues. With V trimmed by 3 bases and J by 3 bases, 5 bases remained unmatched.

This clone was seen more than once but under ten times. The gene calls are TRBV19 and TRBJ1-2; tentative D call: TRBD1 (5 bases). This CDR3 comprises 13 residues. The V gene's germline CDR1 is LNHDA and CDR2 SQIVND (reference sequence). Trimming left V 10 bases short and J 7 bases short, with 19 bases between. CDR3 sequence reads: CATGPQDRAGYTF. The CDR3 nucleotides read TGTGCCACCGGACCGCAAGACAGAGCTGGCTACACCTTC.

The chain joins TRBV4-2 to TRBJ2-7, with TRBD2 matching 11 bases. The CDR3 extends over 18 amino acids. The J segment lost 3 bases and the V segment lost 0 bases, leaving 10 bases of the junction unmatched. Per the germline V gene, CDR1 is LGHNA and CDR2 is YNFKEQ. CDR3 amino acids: CASSQEGLAVRGHYEQYF. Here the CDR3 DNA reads TGTGCCAGCAGCCAAGAGGGACTAGCGGTGAGAGGCCACTACGAGCAGTACTTC.

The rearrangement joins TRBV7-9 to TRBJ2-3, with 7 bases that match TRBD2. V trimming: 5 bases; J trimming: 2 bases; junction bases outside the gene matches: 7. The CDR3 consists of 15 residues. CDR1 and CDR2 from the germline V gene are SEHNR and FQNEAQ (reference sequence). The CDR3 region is CASSKGGWDTDTQYF. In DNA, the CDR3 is TGTGCCAGCAGCAAGGGAGGGTGGGACACAGATACGCAGTATTTT.

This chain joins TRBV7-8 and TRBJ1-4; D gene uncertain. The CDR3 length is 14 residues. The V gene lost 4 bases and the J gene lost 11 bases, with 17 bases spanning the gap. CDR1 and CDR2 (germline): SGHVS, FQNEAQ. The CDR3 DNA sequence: TGTGCCAGCAGCTCAGCGGGCCAGTCGGGGAAACTGTTTTTT. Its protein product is CASSSAGQSGKLFF. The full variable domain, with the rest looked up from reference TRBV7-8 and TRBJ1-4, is GAGVSQSPRYKVAKRGQDVALRCDPISGHVSLFWYQQALGQGPEFLTYFQNEAQLDKSGLPSDRFFAERPEGSVSTLKIQRTQQEDSAVYLCASSSAGQSGKLFFGSGTQLSVL.

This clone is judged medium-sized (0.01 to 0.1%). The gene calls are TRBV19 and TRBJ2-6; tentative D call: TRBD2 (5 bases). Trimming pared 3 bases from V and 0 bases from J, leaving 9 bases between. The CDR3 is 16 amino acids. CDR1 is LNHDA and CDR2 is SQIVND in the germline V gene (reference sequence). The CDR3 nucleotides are TGTGCCAGTAGTATTTCAGGAGGCTCTGGGGCCAACGTCCTGACTTTC. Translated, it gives CASSISGGSGANVLTF.

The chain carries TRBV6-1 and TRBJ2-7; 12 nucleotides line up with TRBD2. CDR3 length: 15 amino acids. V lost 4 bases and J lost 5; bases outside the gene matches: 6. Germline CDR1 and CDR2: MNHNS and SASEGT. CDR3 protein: CASSALAGGPHEQYF. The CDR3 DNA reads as TGTGCCAGCAGTGCCCTAGCGGGGGGGCCCCACGAGCAGTACTTC.

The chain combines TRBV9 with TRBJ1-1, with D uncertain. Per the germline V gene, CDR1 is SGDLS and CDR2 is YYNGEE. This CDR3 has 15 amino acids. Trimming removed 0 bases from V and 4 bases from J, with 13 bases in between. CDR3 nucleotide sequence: TGTGCCAGCAGCGTAGATCCTCAGACACTCACTGAAGCTTTCTTT. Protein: CASSVDPQTLTEAFF.